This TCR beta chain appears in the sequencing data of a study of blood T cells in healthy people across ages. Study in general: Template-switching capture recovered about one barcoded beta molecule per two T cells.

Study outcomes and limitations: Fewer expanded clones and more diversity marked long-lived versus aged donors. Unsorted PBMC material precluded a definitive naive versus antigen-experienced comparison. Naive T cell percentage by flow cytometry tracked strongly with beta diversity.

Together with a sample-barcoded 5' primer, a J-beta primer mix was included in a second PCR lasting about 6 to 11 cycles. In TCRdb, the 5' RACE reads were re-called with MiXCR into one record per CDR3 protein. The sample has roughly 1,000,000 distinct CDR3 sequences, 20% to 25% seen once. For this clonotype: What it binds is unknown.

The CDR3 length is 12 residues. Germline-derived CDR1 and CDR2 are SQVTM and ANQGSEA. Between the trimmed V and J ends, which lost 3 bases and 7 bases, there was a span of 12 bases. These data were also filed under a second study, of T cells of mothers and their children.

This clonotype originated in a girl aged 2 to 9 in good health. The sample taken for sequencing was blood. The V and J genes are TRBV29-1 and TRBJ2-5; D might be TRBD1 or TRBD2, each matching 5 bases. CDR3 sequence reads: CSVEWGAGTQYF. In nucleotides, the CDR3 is TGCAGCGTTGAGTGGGGCGCGGGGACCCAGTACTTC.